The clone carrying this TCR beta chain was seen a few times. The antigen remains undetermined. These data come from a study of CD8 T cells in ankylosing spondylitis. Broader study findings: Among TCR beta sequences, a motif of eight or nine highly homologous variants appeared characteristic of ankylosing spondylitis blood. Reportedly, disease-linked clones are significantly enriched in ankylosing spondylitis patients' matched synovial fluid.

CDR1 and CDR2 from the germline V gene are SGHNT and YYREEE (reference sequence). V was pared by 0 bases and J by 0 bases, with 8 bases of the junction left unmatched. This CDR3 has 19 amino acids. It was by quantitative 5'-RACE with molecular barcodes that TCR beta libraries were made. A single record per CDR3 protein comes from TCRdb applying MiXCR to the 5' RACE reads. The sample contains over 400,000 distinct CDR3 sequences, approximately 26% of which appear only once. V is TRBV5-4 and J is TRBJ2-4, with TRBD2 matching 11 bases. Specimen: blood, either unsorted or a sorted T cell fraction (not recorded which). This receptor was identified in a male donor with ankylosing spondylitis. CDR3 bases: TGTGCCAGCAGCTTGGCTGCGGGACTAGCGGAAGTAGCCAAAAACATTCAGTACTTC. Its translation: CASSLAAGLAEVAKNIQYF.